The rows below give T cell receptor beta chains drawn from one sample of a study of OX40 agonist ivuxolimab in advanced cancers. Only in-frame clones appear in the TCRdb table, and some are missing; sequencing was by immunoSEQ multiplex PCR. The table records around 67,000 clones, over 70% of them present only once. Here the sequenced sample was CD4+ or CD8+ T cells sorted from blood, taken in a trial of the OX40 agonist ivuxolimab. The source of these receptors is an adult with an advanced solid tumor such as melanoma, head and neck, liver or kidney cancer. Each CDR3 is given with its conserved first and last residue. D genes are given only for firm matches. Rows give clone size only sometimes, using once, few, many, or a class for an expanded clone.

>-|-|TRBJ2-3|TRBV10-2
TGCGCCACGTCCCTAGCGCGCACAGATACGCAGTATTTT
CATSLARTDTQYF
>-|-|TRBJ2-7|TRBV20-1
TGCAGCCGATTATTGTACGAGCAGTACTTC
CSRLLYEQYF
>-|once|TRBJ1-4|TRBV11-1
TGTGCCAGCAGCTTGGAGCCTATTCGAACTAATGAAAAACTGTTTTTT
CASSLEPIRTNEKLFF
>-|-|TRBJ2-3|TRBV4-1
TGCGCCAGCAGCCAAGTAAACTTGGTTAGCACAGATACGCAGTATTTT
CASSQVNLVSTDTQYF
>-|-|TRBJ1-4|TRBV15
TGTGCCACCAGCCGAGGAGGGGGATTAAAGGAAAAACTGTTTTTT
CATSRGGGLKEKLFF
>-|-|TRBJ2-5|TRBV7-3
TGTGCCAGCAGCTTAGGGGGTTTTGGAGAGACCCAGTACTTC
CASSLGGFGETQYF
>-|once|TRBJ1-2|TRBV4-1
TGCGCCAGCAGCCCCCCGGGGGTTAGACAGGCCCACTATGGCTACACCTTC
CASSPPGVRQAHYGYTF
>-|-|TRBJ2-1|TRBV11-2
TGTGCCAGCAGCCCATCGGACGGATCCTCCTACAATGAGCAGTTCTTC
CASSPSDGSSYNEQFF
>TRBD1|-|TRBJ1-4|TRBV15
TGTGCCACCAGCCCACAGGGGTTAAATGAAAAACTGTTTTTT
CATSPQGLNEKLFF
>-|-|TRBJ1-5|TRBV19
TGTGCCACCAAGGAGGATACGGGGGGCAATCAGCCCCAGCATTTT
CATKEDTGGNQPQHF
>-|-|TRBJ2-2|TRBV5-6
TGTGCCAGCAGCCATCCCACAGGGAACACCGGGGAGCTGTTTTTT
CASSHPTGNTGELFF
>TRBD2|-|TRBJ2-1|TRBV7-9
TGTGCCAGCAGCTTAGGCCTAGCGGGGGCGAGCTCCTACAATGAGCAGTTCTTC
CASSLGLAGASSYNEQFF
>-|-|TRBJ1-2|TRBV30
TGTGCCTGTTCCACTTCAGGGATGAATGGTTATGGCTACACCTTC
CACSTSGMNGYGYTF
>-|-|TRBJ2-1|TRBV2
TGTGCCAGCAGCCGTGACTCGGGTGAGCAGTTCTTC
CASSRDSGEQFF
>TRBD1|-|TRBJ2-4|TRBV29-1
TGCAGCGTTGATCTAGGACAGGGCTCCAGGACGTACTTC
CSVDLGQGSRTYF
>TRBD2|-|TRBJ2-5|TRBV2
TGTGCCAGCAGCGGAGTTGGACTAGCGTACCAAGAGACCCAGTACTTC
CASSGVGLAYQETQYF
>TRBD1|-|TRBJ2-7|TRBV13
TGTGCCAGCAGCTCCCGGACAGGGTCCTACGAGCAGTACTTC
CASSSRTGSYEQYF
>-|-|TRBJ2-3|TRBV5-5
TGTGCCAGCAGCGCCTCCGGCGGGGATACGCAGTATTTT
CASSASGGDTQYF
>-|once|TRBJ1-5|TRBV19
TGTGCCAGTAGTATCAGGGATAGGCAGCCCCAGCATTTT
CASSIRDRQPQHF
>TRBD1|-|TRBJ2-7|TRBV7-2
TGTGCCAGCAGTCCGGGACAGGGGGTGTCCTACGAGCAGTACTTC
CASSPGQGVSYEQYF
>TRBD1|few|TRBJ2-7|TRBV27
TGTGCCAGCAGTCCGCGGACAGGGCCCTTGGGGGAGCAGTACTTC
CASSPRTGPLGEQYF
>TRBD1|-|TRBJ1-6|TRBV30
TGTGCCTGGAGTGCGGGACAGGGTAATTCACCCCTCCACTTT
CAWSAGQGNSPLHF
>-|-|TRBJ1-1|TRBV6-5
TGTGCCAGCAGACCCGGGACCCGGGTGGAGTTCTTT
CASRPGTRVEFF
>-|medium-sized|TRBJ1-1|TRBV4-2
TGTGCCAGCAGCCAAGAGCAGCGGGGGAGCACTGAAGCTTTCTTT
CASSQEQRGSTEAFF
>TRBD1|-|TRBJ1-1|TRBV4-2
TGTGCCAGCAGAGCATCTCCGGGCAGGGGGCTGAGGTTGAGCACTGAAGCTTTCTTT
CASRASPGRGLRLSTEAFF
>-|-|TRBJ1-2|TRBV7-3
TGTGCCAGCAGCTTAAAGGCGGCAGGCAATAATAACTATGGCTACACCTTC
CASSLKAAGNNNYGYTF
>TRBD1|-|TRBJ2-1|TRBV5-4
TGTGCCAGCAGCCGGACAGGGGGCGCGTCGGATGAGCAGTTCTTC
CASSRTGGASDEQFF
>TRBD1|-|TRBJ2-1|TRBV19
TGTGCCAGTAGTAGAAGACAGGGGGCTAATGAGCAGTTCTTC
CASSRRQGANEQFF
>-|-|TRBJ1-2|TRBV6-5
TGTGCCAGCAGCCCAGACAGCAATAACTATGGCTACACCTTC
CASSPDSNNYGYTF
>TRBD1|once|TRBJ2-4|TRBV18
TGTGCCAGCTCACCACCCGGGACAGGGATACTAGCCAAAAACATTCAGTACTTC
CASSPPGTGILAKNIQYF
>-|-|TRBJ1-5|TRBV2
TGTGCCAGCAGTGAATTCCGCGGTGGGAATCAGCCCCAGCATTTT
CASSEFRGGNQPQHF
>-|-|TRBJ1-2|TRBV6-1
TGTGCCAGCAGTGACGGGGATCGCGGCTACACCTTC
CASSDGDRGYTF
>TRBD1|many|TRBJ2-7|TRBV7-9
TGTGCCAGCAGCCCTTCGACAGGGATACTCTCCTACGAGCAGTACTTC
CASSPSTGILSYEQYF
>TRBD2|-|TRBJ2-2|TRBV11-2
TGTGCCAGCAGCCAAACTAGCGGGGGCCTCACCGGGGAGCTGTTTTTT
CASSQTSGGLTGELFF
>TRBD1|-|TRBJ2-3|TRBV30
TGTGCCTGGAGTGTAAAGGGGGCGGAGGATACGCAGTATTTT
CAWSVKGAEDTQYF
>TRBD2|-|TRBJ2-5|TRBV10-3
TGTGCCATCAGTGATCTAGCGGGGAAAGAGACCCAGTACTTC
CAISDLAGKETQYF
>TRBD1|once|TRBJ1-5|TRBV13
TGTGCCAGCAGTTCCCGACAGGGTTATCAGCCCCAGCATTTT
CASSSRQGYQPQHF
>-|once|TRBJ2-5|TRBV5-1
TGCGCCAGCAGCTTGGAGACGCAGGGACAGACCCAGTACTTC
CASSLETQGQTQYF
>TRBD1|once|TRBJ1-1|TRBV5-1
TGCGCCAGCAGTAGGGACAGCTCGAACACTGAAGCTTTCTTT
CASSRDSSNTEAFF
>TRBD1|-|TRBJ1-1|TRBV19
TGTGCCAGTAGTACCGGGACAGGTAATGAAGCTTTCTTT
CASSTGTGNEAFF
>TRBD1|-|TRBJ1-4|TRBV7-9
TGTGCCAGCAGCCAACAGGGGGCAGGAGAAAAACTGTTTTTT
CASSQQGAGEKLFF
>-|-|TRBJ1-1|TRBV6-1
TGTGCCAGCAGTCTAAAGGAATCGGACACTGAAGCTTTCTTT
CASSLKESDTEAFF